This T cell receptor (beta chain) was documented in a study of Graves' ophthalmopathy and Graves' hyperthyroidism. Certain patients were not enrolled. These were patients with other autoimmune diseases, uncontrolled infections, pregnancy or lactation. The authors isolated PBMCs from more than 9 ml of fresh peripheral blood. Turning to this clonotype: Its antigen is currently unknown.

Study-wide findings and caveats: Most expanded clonotypes from thyroid (those above 0.001 frequency) were also found in blood. A model of 13 signatures distinguished ophthalmopathy from stable hyperthyroidism at approximately 88% sensitivity and 65% to 84% specificity.

RNA transcripts provided the template for amplifying TCR beta CDR3 regions. The first-round RT-PCR employed HTBI primers together with the Qiagen OneStep RT-PCR kit. A multiplex PCR was then performed as the second round. MiXCR, run by TCRdb on the multiplex PCR reads, gives a single entry per CDR3 protein. Of 600,000 to 950,000 distinct CDR3 sequences detected, 35% to 50% appear once; the ten largest clones hold 44%. V lost 9 bases and J 1 base, leaving 13 bases between the germline ends. Germline V lookup: CDR1 LNHDA, CDR2 SQIVND (reference sequence). There are 14 residues in the CDR3. Source material: peripheral blood. This chain links TRBV19 with TRBJ1-5, with D perhaps matching TRBD1 (5 bases). The TCR originated in an adult man with Graves' ophthalmopathy. The CDR3 here is CASDTGLSNQPQHF. CDR3 in DNA: TGTGCCAGCGACACAGGTTTGAGCAATCAGCCCCAGCATTTT.